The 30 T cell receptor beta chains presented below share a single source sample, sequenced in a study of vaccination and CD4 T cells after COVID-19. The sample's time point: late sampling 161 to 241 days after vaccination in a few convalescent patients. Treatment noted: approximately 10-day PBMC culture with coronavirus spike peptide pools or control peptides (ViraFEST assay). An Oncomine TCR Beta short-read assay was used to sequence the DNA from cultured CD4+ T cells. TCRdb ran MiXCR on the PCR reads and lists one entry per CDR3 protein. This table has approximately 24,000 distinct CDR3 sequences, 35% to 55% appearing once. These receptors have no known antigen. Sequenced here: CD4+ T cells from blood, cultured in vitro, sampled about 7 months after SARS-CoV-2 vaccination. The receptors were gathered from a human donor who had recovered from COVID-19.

CDR3 protein: CASSLAGGSYEQYF. CDR3 nucleotides: TGTGCCAGCAGCTTAGCGGGAGGATCCTACGAGCAGTACTTC. The chain couples TRBV5-4 to TRBJ2-7; 9 nucleotides line up with TRBD2. With 2 bases clipped from V and 1 base from J, the junction kept 1 base outside the gene matches. Germline V CDR1 and CDR2: SGHNT, YYREEE (reference sequence). The CDR3 has 14 amino acids.

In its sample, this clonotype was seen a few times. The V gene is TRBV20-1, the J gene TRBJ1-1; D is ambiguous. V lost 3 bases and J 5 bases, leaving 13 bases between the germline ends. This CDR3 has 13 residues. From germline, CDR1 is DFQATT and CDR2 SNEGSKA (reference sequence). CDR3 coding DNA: TGCAGTGCTAGCGGGCAGACTAAGACTGAAGCTTTCTTT. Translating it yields CSASGQTKTEAFF.

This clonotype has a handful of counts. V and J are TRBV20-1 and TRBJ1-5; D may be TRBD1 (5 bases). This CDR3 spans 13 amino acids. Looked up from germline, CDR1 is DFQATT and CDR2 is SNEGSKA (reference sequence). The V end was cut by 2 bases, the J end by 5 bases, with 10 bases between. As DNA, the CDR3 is TGCAGTGCTAGATCAGGGACCGATCAGCCCCAGCATTTT. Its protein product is CSARSGTDQPQHF.

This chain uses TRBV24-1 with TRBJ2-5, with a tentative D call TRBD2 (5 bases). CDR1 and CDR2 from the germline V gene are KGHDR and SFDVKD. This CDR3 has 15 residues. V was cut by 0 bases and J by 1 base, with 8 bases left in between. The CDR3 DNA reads TGTGCCACCAGTGATTTGGGAGGTACCCAAGAGACCCAGTACTTC. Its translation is CATSDLGGTQETQYF.

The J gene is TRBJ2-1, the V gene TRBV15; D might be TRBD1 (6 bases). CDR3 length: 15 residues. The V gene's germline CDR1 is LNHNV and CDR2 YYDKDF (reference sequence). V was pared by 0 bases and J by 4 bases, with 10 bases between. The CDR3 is CATSRDRQGYNEQFF. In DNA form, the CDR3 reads TGTGCCACCAGCAGAGATAGGCAGGGGTACAATGAGCAGTTCTTC.

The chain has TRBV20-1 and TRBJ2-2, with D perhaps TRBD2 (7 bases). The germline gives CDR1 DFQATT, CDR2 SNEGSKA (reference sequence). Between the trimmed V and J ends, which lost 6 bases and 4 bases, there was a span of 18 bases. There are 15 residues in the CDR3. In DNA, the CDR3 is TGCAGTGCCCCCGGGGGCGCGGGAGCCACCGGGGAGCTGTTTTTT. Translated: CSAPGGAGATGELFF.

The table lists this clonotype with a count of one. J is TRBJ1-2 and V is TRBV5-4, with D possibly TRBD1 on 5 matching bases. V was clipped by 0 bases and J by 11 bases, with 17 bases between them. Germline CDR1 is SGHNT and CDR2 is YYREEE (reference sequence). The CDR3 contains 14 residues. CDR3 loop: CASSLEGQGRFYTF. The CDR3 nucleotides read TGTGCCAGCAGCTTGGAGGGCCAGGGACGATTTTACACCTTC.

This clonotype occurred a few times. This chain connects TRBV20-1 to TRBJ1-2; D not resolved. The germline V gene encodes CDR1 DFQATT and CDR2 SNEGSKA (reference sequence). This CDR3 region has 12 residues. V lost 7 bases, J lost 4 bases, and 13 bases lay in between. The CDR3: CSGAGGGYGYTF. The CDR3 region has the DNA TGCAGTGGTGCAGGCGGAGGCTATGGCTACACCTTC.

CDR3 protein: CASSPGGLAGYNEQFF. The CDR3, as DNA: TGTGCCAGCAGCCCTGGGGGACTAGCTGGCTACAATGAGCAGTTCTTC. J is TRBJ2-1 and V is TRBV7-3, with 9 bases aligning to TRBD2. V was clipped by 5 bases and J by 3 bases; unmatched bases: 8. Germline-derived CDR1 and CDR2 are SGHTA and FQGTGA. CDR3 length: 16 residues.

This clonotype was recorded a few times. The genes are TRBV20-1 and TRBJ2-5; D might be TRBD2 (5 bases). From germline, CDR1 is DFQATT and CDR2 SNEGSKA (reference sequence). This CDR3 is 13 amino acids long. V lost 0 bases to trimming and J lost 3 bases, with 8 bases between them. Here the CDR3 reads CSAREVAKETQYF. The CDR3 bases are TGCAGTGCTAGAGAGGTAGCGAAAGAGACCCAGTACTTC.

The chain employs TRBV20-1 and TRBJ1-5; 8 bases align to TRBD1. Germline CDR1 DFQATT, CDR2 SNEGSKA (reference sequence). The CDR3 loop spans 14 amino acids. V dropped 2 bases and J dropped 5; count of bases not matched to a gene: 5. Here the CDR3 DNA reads TGCAGTGCTAGAACGCAGGGGGCTCATCAGCCCCAGCATTTT. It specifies CSARTQGAHQPQHF.

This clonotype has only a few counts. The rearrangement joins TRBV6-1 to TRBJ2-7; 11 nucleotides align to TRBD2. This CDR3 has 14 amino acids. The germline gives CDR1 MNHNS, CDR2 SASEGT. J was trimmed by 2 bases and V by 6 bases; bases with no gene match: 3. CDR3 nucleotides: TGTGCCAGCAGGGTAGCGGGAGGGCCCTACGAGCAGTACTTC. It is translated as CASRVAGGPYEQYF.

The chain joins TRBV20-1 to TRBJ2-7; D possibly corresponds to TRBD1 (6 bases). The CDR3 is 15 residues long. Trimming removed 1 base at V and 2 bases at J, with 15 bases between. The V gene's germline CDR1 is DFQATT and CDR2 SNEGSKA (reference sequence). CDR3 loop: CSARAPTGNPYEQYF. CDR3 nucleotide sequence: TGCAGTGCTAGAGCACCGACAGGTAACCCCTACGAGCAGTACTTC.

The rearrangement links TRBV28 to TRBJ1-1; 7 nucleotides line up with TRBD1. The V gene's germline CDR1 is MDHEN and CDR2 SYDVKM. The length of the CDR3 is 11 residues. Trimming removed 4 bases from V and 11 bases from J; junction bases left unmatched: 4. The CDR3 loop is CASSWSTGAFF. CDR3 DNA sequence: TGTGCCAGCAGTTGGTCGACAGGGGCTTTCTTT.

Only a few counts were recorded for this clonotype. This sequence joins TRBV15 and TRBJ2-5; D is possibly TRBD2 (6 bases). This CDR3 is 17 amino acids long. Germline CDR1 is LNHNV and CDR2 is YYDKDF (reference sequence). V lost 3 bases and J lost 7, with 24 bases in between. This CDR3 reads CATSRGGTTMSMGTQYF. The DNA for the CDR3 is TGTGCCACCAGCAGGGGCGGGACGACAATGTCTATGGGGACCCAGTACTTC.

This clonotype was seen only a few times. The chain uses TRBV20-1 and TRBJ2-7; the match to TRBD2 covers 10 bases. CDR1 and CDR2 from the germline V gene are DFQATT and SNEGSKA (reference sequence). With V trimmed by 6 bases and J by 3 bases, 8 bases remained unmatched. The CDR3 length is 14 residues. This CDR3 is CSAPVPSGSYEQYF. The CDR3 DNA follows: TGCAGTGCCCCAGTACCTAGCGGGAGCTACGAGCAGTACTTC.

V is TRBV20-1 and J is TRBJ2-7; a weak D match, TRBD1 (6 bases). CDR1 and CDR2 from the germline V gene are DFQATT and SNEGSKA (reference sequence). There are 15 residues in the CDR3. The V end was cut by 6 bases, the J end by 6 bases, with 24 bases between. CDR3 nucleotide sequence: TGCAGTGCACCCACAGGGACCGGAGCGTACAGCGAGCAGTACTTC. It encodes CSAPTGTGAYSEQYF.

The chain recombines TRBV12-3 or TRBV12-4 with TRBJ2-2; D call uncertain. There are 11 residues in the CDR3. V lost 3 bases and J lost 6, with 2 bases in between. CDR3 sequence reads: CASSFAGELFF. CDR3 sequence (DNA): TGTGCCAGCAGTTTCGCCGGGGAGCTGTTTTTT.

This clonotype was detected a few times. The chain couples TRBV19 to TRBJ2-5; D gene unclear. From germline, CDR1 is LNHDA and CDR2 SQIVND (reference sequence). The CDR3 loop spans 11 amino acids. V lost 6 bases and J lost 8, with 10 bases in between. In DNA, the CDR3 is TGTGCCAGTAGCAACGCTTATACCCAGTACTTC. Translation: CASSNAYTQYF. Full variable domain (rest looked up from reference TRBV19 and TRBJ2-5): DGGITQSPKYLFRKEGQNVTLSCEQNLNHDAMYWYRQDPGQGLRLIYYSQIVNDFQKGDIAEGYSVSREKKESFPLTVTSAQKNPTAFYLCASSNAYTQYFGPGTRLLVL.

The chain's CDR3 is CASSLHLAGGYNEQFF. The CDR3 nucleotides read TGTGCCAGCAGCCTACACCTAGCGGGCGGCTACAATGAGCAGTTCTTC. The chain links TRBV7-8 to TRBJ2-1, with 8 bases matching TRBD2. CDR3 size: 16 residues. Germline CDR1 is SGHVS and CDR2 is FQNEAQ. The junction had 9 bases not matched to a gene; V was cut back by 5 bases and J by 3 bases. Together with reference TRBV7-8 and TRBJ2-1, the CDR3 gives the full variable domain: GAGVSQSPRYKVAKRGQDVALRCDPISGHVSLFWYQQALGQGPEFLTYFQNEAQLDKSGLPSDRFFAERPEGSVSTLKIQRTQQEDSAVYLCASSLHLAGGYNEQFFGPGTRLTVL.

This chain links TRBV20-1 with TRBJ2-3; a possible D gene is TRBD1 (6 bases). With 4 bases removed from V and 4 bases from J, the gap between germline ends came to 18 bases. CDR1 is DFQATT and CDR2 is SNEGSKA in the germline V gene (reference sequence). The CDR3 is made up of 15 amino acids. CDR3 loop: CSANAQGSSPDTQYF. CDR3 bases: TGCAGTGCTAATGCTCAGGGGTCATCTCCAGATACGCAGTATTTT.

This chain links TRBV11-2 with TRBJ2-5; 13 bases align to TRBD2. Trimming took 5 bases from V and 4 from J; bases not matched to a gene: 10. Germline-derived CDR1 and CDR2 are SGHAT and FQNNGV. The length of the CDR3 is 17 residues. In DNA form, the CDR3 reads TGTGCCAGCAGCCTGAGGACTAGCGGGAGAGGGGGAGAGACCCAGTACTTC. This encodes CASSLRTSGRGGETQYF.

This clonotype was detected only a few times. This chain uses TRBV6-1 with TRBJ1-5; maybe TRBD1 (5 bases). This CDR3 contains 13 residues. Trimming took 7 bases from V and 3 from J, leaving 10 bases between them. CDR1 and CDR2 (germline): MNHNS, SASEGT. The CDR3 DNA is TGTGCCAGCACCAGGGTGGTCAATCAGCCCCAGCATTTT. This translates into CASTRVVNQPQHF.

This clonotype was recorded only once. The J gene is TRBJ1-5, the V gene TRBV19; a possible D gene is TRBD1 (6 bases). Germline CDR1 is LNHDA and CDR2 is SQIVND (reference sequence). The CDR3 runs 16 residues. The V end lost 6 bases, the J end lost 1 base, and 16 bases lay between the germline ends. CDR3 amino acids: CASSEHRERSNQPQHF. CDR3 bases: TGTGCCAGTAGCGAACACAGGGAGAGGAGCAATCAGCCCCAGCATTTT.

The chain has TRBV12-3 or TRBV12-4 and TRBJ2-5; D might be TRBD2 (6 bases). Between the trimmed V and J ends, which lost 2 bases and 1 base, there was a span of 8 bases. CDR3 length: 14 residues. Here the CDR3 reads CASSLMTSQETQYF. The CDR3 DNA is TGTGCCAGCAGTTTAATGACTAGCCAAGAGACCCAGTACTTC.

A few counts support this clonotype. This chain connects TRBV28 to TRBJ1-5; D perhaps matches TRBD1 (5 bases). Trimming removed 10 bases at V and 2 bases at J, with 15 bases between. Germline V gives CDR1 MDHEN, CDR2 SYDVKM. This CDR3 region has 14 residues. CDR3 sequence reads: CATVILGGNQPQHF. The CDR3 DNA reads TGTGCCACCGTTATCCTGGGGGGCAATCAGCCCCAGCATTTT.

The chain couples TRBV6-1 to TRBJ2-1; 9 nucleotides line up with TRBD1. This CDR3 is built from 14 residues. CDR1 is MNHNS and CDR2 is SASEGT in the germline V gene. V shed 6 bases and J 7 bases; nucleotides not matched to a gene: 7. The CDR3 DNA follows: TGTGCCAGCAGCCCGGGACAGGGTAGGAATGAGCAGTTCTTC. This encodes CASSPGQGRNEQFF.

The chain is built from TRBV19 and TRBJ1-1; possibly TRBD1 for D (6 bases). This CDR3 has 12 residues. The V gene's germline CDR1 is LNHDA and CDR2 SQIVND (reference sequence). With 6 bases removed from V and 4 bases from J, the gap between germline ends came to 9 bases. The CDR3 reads CASSLRGTEAFF. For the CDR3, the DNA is TGTGCCAGTAGCCTCAGGGGCACTGAAGCTTTCTTT.

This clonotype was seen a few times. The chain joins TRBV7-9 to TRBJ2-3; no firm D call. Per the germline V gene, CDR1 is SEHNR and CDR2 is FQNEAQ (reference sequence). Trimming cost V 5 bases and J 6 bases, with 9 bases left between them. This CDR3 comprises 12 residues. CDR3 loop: CASSAYGDTQYF. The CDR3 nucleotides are TGTGCCAGCAGCGCCTATGGCGATACGCAGTATTTT.

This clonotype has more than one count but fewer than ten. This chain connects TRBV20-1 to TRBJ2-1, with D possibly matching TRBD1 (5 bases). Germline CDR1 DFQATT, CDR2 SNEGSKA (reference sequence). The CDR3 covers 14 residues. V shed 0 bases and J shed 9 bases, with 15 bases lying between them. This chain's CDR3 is CSARDLKGHLEQFF. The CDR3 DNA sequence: TGCAGTGCTAGAGATCTCAAGGGGCACCTTGAGCAGTTCTTC.